Listed below are T cell receptor beta chains from one sample, sequenced in a study of T cells in Graves' hyperthyroidism and ophthalmopathy. One entry per CDR3 protein, called by TCRdb with MiXCR from the multiplex PCR reads. The sample gives about 610,000 distinct CDR3 sequences, roughly 15% of which show up once; 4.3% is in the top ten. Input material: blood. These receptors came from a woman between 40 and 55 years old with Graves' ophthalmopathy. The CDR3 runs from the conserved cysteine through the conserved F or W. Fields, in order: V gene, J gene, CDR3 length, clone size, D gene, CDR3 DNA, CDR3 protein. The D gene is left open where the match is weak. Size tells how often a clone was seen (once, few, many) or the class of an expanded clone, and some rows leave it out.

TRBV2	TRBJ1-2	13	-	-	TGTGCCAGCAGTGAAGCGAAAATCTATGGCTACACCTTC	CASSEAKIYGYTF
TRBV6-2/TRBV6-3	TRBJ2-2	14	many	TRBD2	TGTGCCAGCATAAGGTCGGGAGGCCCCGGGGAGCTGTTTTTT	CASIRSGGPGELFF
TRBV20-1	TRBJ2-7	12	many	TRBD1	TGCAGCGCCAGACAGGGCCCCTACGAGCAGTACTTC	CSARQGPYEQYF
TRBV7-2	TRBJ1-1	13	many	-	TGTGCCAGCAGCTTAGGACGCAGGGATGGGACTTTCTTT	CASSLGRRDGTFF
TRBV28	TRBJ1-2	13	many	-	TGTGCCAGCAGTCCCCCAGCGGTCTATGGCTACACCTTC	CASSPPAVYGYTF
TRBV12-3/TRBV12-4	TRBJ1-4	20	-	-	TGTGCCAGCAGTTTAGAGGCCCGGAATAGAAGGAGCCAAACTAATGAAAAACTGTTTTTT	CASSLEARNRRSQTNEKLFF
TRBV4-3	TRBJ1-1	18	many	TRBD1	TGCGCCAGCAGCCTCTCAAGGGGCACAGGGGGCGCGAACACTGAAGCTTTCTTT	CASSLSRGTGGANTEAFF
TRBV4-1	TRBJ1-1	14	many	TRBD1	TGCGCCAGCAGCCAAGGGGACAGGTGGACTGAAGCTTTCTTT	CASSQGDRWTEAFF
TRBV5-6	TRBJ2-7	14	many	-	TGTGCCAGCAGCTTGGACCTAACCCCCTACGAGCAGTACTTC	CASSLDLTPYEQYF
TRBV18	TRBJ2-7	14	-	TRBD2	TGTGCCAGCTCACCTCGGGAGGGCCGCGACGAGCAGTACTTC	CASSPREGRDEQYF
TRBV25-1	TRBJ1-2	13	many	-	TGTGCCAGCAGTCGGGGGGGGAGTTATGGCTACACCTTC	CASSRGGSYGYTF
TRBV7-9	TRBJ2-7	15	-	TRBD1	TGTGCCAGCAGCTTAGGGGGACAGGGGATTTACGAGCAGTACTTC	CASSLGGQGIYEQYF
TRBV30	TRBJ1-2	12	few	-	TGTGCCTGGGCCAACAGAGGCTATGGCTACACCTTC	CAWANRGYGYTF
TRBV28	TRBJ2-7	12	many	-	TGTGCCAGCAACTTTCTACGGGACGAGCAGTACTTC	CASNFLRDEQYF
TRBV12-3/TRBV12-4	TRBJ1-1	15	many	TRBD1	TGTGCCAGCACCAACGGACAGGCACAGCAAACCGAAGCTTTCTTT	CASTNGQAQQTEAFF
TRBV7-2	TRBJ2-5	14	many	-	TGTGCCAGCAGCTTAGTTAGCGAGCAAGAGACCCAGTACTTC	CASSLVSEQETQYF
TRBV15	TRBJ2-7	14	-	-	TGTGCCACCAGCAGACGCCACGGGACCTACGAGCAGTACTTC	CATSRRHGTYEQYF
TRBV7-2	TRBJ1-1	14	-	-	TGTGCCAGCAGCTTAGAACCCGCAGAAGAAAAAGCTTTCTTT	CASSLEPAEEKAFF
TRBV27	TRBJ1-3	14	many	-	TGTGCCAGCAGTTCGGCAAACTCTGGAAACACCATATATTTT	CASSSANSGNTIYF
TRBV4-2	TRBJ2-5	13	many	TRBD1	TGTGCCAGCAGAGGACAGGGCCAAGAGACCCAGTACTTC	CASRGQGQETQYF
TRBV2	TRBJ1-5	15	many	-	TGTGCCAGCAGTGAAAGCAGGGTTAGCAATCAGCCCCAGCATTTT	CASSESRVSNQPQHF
TRBV28	TRBJ1-2	14	many	-	TGTGCCAGCAGTTTAACCGGACGGGCCTATGGCTACACCTTC	CASSLTGRAYGYTF
TRBV20-1	TRBJ1-1	10	many	-	TGCAGTGCTTTATCCACTGAAGCTTTCTTT	CSALSTEAFF
TRBV28	TRBJ1-2	15	many	TRBD1	TGTGCCAGCAGTTTTACAGGGGGAAGGGACTATGGCTACACCTTC	CASSFTGGRDYGYTF
TRBV3-1	TRBJ2-5	16	few	-	TGTGCCAGCAGCCACTTCACCGGGACAAGGCCGGAGACCCAGTACTTC	CASSHFTGTRPETQYF
TRBV10-3	TRBJ2-7	13	many	-	TGTGCCATCAGTGAGGGGGGGCGCTACGAGCAGTACTTC	CAISEGGRYEQYF
TRBV6-1	TRBJ1-1	12	many	TRBD1	TGTGCCTTACAGGGGGCTGTCACTGAAGCTTTCTTT	CALQGAVTEAFF
TRBV19	TRBJ1-5	14	-	TRBD1	TGTGCCAGTAGTATCGCCAGGGGGGATCAGCCCCAGCATTTT	CASSIARGDQPQHF
TRBV28	TRBJ2-5	17	many	-	TGTGCCAGCAGTTCACTATCCGGGACGGCGAACCAAGAGACCCAGTACTTC	CASSSLSGTANQETQYF
TRBV24-1	TRBJ1-1	12	-	-	TGTGCCACCAGTGATTTCGGGGCTGAAGCTTTCTTT	CATSDFGAEAFF
TRBV6-1	TRBJ2-7	14	-	TRBD1	TGTGCCAGCCGCTCCGGGACAGGGTATAGCGAGCAGTACTTC	CASRSGTGYSEQYF
TRBV6-5	TRBJ2-6	17	many	-	TGTGCCAGCAGTTACTCGTCCAGGCTTTCTGGGGCCAACGTCCTGACTTTC	CASSYSSRLSGANVLTF
TRBV6-5	TRBJ2-7	13	many	-	TGTGCCAGCAGTTACTCCCCGACCGGAGAGCAGTACTTC	CASSYSPTGEQYF
TRBV28	TRBJ1-3	17	many	-	TGTGCCAGCAGTTCCTGGGCCCTCAAGGTGACTGGAAACACCATATATTTT	CASSSWALKVTGNTIYF
TRBV2	TRBJ2-7	14	-	-	TGTGCCAGCAGTGACGGCAGCGATTCCTACGAGCAGTACTTC	CASSDGSDSYEQYF
TRBV7-9	TRBJ2-7	15	many	TRBD2	TGTGCCAGCAGCTTGCGATCTAGCGGAGGGTACGAGCAGTACTTC	CASSLRSSGGYEQYF
TRBV28	TRBJ2-7	15	many	-	TGTGCCAGCAGTTTTATGACCCGGGGCATGTACGAGCAGTACTTC	CASSFMTRGMYEQYF
TRBV6-5	TRBJ2-7	15	many	-	TGTGCCAGCAGTACCCTGACTGCCATCTCCTACGAGCAGTACTTC	CASSTLTAISYEQYF
TRBV9	TRBJ2-7	13	many	TRBD2	TGTGCCAGCAGCGTCCTCGGCGGGGGCGAGCAGTACTTC	CASSVLGGGEQYF
TRBV5-1	TRBJ1-2	16	many	TRBD1	TGCGCCAGCAGCTTCTTACTGGGACAGGGAAGAGATGGCTACACCTTC	CASSFLLGQGRDGYTF
TRBV28	TRBJ2-4	16	-	-	TGTGCCAGCAGCGACCCGGGACGGCTAGCCAAAAACATTCAGTACTTC	CASSDPGRLAKNIQYF
TRBV7-9	TRBJ1-2	12	many	-	TGTGCAGATGAGGGGGGCGGCTATGGCTACACCTTC	CADEGGGYGYTF
TRBV19	TRBJ1-1	12	many	-	TGTGCCACCCGGCGGGAGAACACTGAAGCTTTCTTT	CATRRENTEAFF
TRBV29-1	TRBJ2-2	14	many	-	TGCAGCGTTGAAGACGGACAGACAATGGGGGAGCTGTTTTTT	CSVEDGQTMGELFF
TRBV30	TRBJ2-1	15	few	-	TGTGCCTGGAGTGTTGGGACTGCATCCTACAATGAGCAGTTCTTC	CAWSVGTASYNEQFF
TRBV18	TRBJ2-7	14	-	-	TGTGCCAGCTCACCAAAAGGGTCCCCTTACGAGCAGTACTTC	CASSPKGSPYEQYF
TRBV4-3	TRBJ1-2	16	-	TRBD1	TGCGCCAGCAGCCAGGTCTCAGGGGGCGTTCAGTATGGCTACACCTTC	CASSQVSGGVQYGYTF
TRBV20-1	TRBJ2-4	15	many	-	TGCAGTGCTAGCCCCCCCTGGGAAGCCAAAAACATTCAGTACTTC	CSASPPWEAKNIQYF
TRBV5-1	TRBJ1-1	13	many	-	TGCGCCAGCAGCTTGGTTGGGGTCACTGAAGCTTTCTTT	CASSLVGVTEAFF
TRBV12-3/TRBV12-4	TRBJ2-7	13	many	-	TGTGCCAGCAGTTTTCTTCCAAGGAGCGAGCAGTACTTC	CASSFLPRSEQYF
TRBV20-1	TRBJ1-1	13	-	-	TGCAGTGCGATCGGGCCTCAAAACACTGAAGCTTTCTTT	CSAIGPQNTEAFF
TRBV2	TRBJ2-7	14	many	-	TGTGCCAGCGGGGGGACGGAGGTTACCTACGAGCAGTACTTC	CASGGTEVTYEQYF
TRBV7-8	TRBJ2-5	15	many	TRBD1	TGTGCCAGCAGCTTACAGACAGGGGGCGGAGAGACCCAGTACTTC	CASSLQTGGGETQYF
TRBV12-3/TRBV12-4	TRBJ1-5	15	many	-	TGTGCCAGCACGATTAGGGGTTTGAGCAATCAGCCCCAGCATTTT	CASTIRGLSNQPQHF